This TCR beta chain was obtained from a study of molecular identifiers for immune sequencing clone quantification. Study-wide results and limits: Spike-in Jurkat TCR RNA from a single cell reportedly registered among one million naive cells.

Details on this clonotype: Its specificity is unknown.

Each CDR3 protein is one row after TCRdb ran MiXCR on the PCR reads. Of around 460,000 distinct CDR3 sequences in the sample, about a fifth were seen once. Germline-derived CDR1 and CDR2 are SNHLY and FYNNEI. V was cut by 7 bases and J by 0 bases, with 9 bases left in between. This CDR3 region has 14 residues. Using 10%, 30% or 50% RNA, naive CD8 libraries were derived from around 20,000 to 1,000,000 sorted cells. The sample comprised naive CD8+ T cells from blood, with Jurkat cell RNA spiked in. The subset was: FACS-sorted CD8+CD4-CCR7+CD45RA+ naive T cells. The TCR was taken from a human donor in good health. Some libraries in this study had Jurkat cell RNA spiked in. The rearrangement joins TRBV2 to TRBJ2-2, with no clear D. The CDR3 loop is CASKWFANTGELFF. CDR3 nucleotide sequence: TGTGCCAGCAAGTGGTTCGCGAACACCGGGGAGCTGTTTTTT.